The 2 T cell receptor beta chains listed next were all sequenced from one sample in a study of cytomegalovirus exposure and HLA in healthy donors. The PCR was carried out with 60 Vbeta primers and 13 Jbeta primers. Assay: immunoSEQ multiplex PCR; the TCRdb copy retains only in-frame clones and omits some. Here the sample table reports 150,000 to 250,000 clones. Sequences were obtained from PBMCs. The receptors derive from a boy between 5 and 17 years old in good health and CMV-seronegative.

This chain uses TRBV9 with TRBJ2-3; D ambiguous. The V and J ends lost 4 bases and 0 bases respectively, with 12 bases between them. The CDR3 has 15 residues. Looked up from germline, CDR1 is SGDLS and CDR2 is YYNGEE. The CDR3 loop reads CASSPGVTSTDTQYF. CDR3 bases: TGTGCCAGCAGCCCCGGAGTAACTAGCACAGATACGCAGTATTTT.

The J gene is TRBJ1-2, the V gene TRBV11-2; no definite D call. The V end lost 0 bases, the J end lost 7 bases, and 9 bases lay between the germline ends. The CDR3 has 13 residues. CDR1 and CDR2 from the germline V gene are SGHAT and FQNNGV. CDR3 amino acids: CASSLDSGFGYTF. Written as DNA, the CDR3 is TGTGCCAGCAGCTTAGATTCAGGATTTGGCTACACCTTC.